This entry is about one TCR beta chain. These data come from a study of shared clonotypes between healthy human individuals. Profiled with immunoSEQ multiplex PCR; TCRdb holds only in-frame clones, not every one. The sample lists 950,000 to 1,200,000 clones; 70% to 80% were seen once. The CDR3 is 15 amino acids. The J segment lost 3 bases and the V segment lost 2 bases, leaving 2 bases of the junction unmatched. Germline V gene lookup returns CDR1 LNHDA and CDR2 SQIVND (reference sequence). The source is a man younger than 30 in good health. Some clones in this sample may be carry-over from other donors' samples. Sequences were obtained from memory CD4+ T cells from PBMCs. Specified subset: CD45RA-negative fraction. The gene calls are TRBV19 and TRBJ1-4; TRBD1 matches 8 bases. The CDR3 DNA sequence: TGTGCCAGTAGTATATCGACAGGGGCTAATGAAAAACTGTTTTTT. Protein: CASSISTGANEKLFF.